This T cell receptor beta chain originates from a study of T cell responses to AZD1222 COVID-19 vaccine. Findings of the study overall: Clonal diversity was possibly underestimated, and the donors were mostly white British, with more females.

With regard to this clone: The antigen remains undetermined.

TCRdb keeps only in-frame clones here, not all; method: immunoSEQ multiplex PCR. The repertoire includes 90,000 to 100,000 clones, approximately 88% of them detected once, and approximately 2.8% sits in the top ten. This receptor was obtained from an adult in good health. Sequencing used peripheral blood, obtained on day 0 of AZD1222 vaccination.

The CDR3 is CASSFSGERPQHF. The CDR3 DNA follows: TGTGCCAGCAGTTTCTCAGGGGAGAGGCCCCAGCATTTT. The genes are TRBV28 and TRBJ1-5; D is perhaps TRBD1 (6 bases). V was cut by 3 bases and J by 9 bases, with 12 bases left in between. The CDR3 spans 13 residues. Germline-derived CDR1 and CDR2 are MDHEN and SYDVKM.